The 14 T cell receptor beta chains below all came from one sample that was sequenced in a study of CD8 T cells in Susac syndrome. RNA was extracted with the RNeasy kit, and a quantity of roughly 0.5 to 1 ug was reverse transcribed using random hexamers. TCRdb re-called the immunoSEQ multiplex PCR reads through MiXCR, storing one row per CDR3 protein. The sample lists 400,000 or so distinct CDR3 sequences; 75% to 90% were seen once. The sample comprised CD8+ T cells from PBMCs. Every receptor here comes from a human donor with multiple sclerosis.

The genes are TRBV7-9 and TRBJ1-1; perhaps TRBD1 as D (6 bases). CDR3 length: 16 amino acids. In germline, CDR1 is SEHNR, CDR2 FQNEAQ (reference sequence). Trimming removed 5 bases at V and 6 bases at J, with 22 bases between. The CDR3 region has the DNA TGTGCCAGCAGCCCTTATGGGGGGGCTTACACTGCTGAAGCTTTCTTT. This translates into CASSPYGGAYTAEAFF.

The J gene is TRBJ2-7, the V gene TRBV4-1; 7 bases are a match to TRBD1. J was trimmed by 3 bases and V by 1 base; bases with no gene match: 3. The CDR3 runs to 14 residues. Germline V CDR1 and CDR2: MGHRA, YSYEKL. The CDR3 DNA sequence: TGCGCCAGCAGCCAAGTTCAGGGGGACTACGAGCAGTACTTC. This codes for CASSQVQGDYEQYF.

This clonotype was detected a few times. The rearrangement links TRBV6-1 to TRBJ1-1; D is uncertain. Per the germline V gene, CDR1 is MNHNS and CDR2 is SASEGT. Trimming cost V 7 bases and J 1 base, with 10 bases left between them. The CDR3 covers 13 residues. CDR3 amino acids: CASTTTGNTEAFF. The CDR3 bases are TGTGCCAGCACCACCACCGGGAACACTGAAGCTTTCTTT.

The rearrangement uses TRBV6-1 and TRBJ1-4; the match to TRBD1 covers 7 bases. The CDR3 extends over 15 amino acids. Germline V gene lookup returns CDR1 MNHNS and CDR2 SASEGT. J gave up 5 bases and V 3 bases, and 6 bases lay outside the gene matches. The CDR3 sequence is CASSDPGTANEKLFF. CDR3 sequence (DNA): TGTGCCAGCAGTGACCCCGGGACAGCGAATGAAAAACTGTTTTTT.

CDR3: CASSQSRGLTDTQYF. CDR3 DNA sequence: TGTGCCAGCAGCCAATCCCGAGGACTCACAGATACGCAGTATTTT. The chain employs TRBV14 and TRBJ2-3; maybe TRBD2 (5 bases). V lost 2 bases to trimming and J lost 2 bases, with 11 bases between them. Per germline, CDR1 SGHDN and CDR2 FVKESK. CDR3 length: 15 residues.

This clonotype was picked up a small number of times. This sequence joins TRBV4-1 and TRBJ2-5; D is uncertain. The CDR3 is 15 amino acids. The V and J ends lost 0 bases and 1 base respectively, with 9 bases between them. CDR1 MGHRA and CDR2 YSYEKL come from the germline V gene. For the CDR3, the DNA is TGCGCCAGCAGCCAAGAAGGCGCAGGCCAAGAGACCCAGTACTTC. Its protein product is CASSQEGAGQETQYF.

This chain connects TRBV20-1 to TRBJ2-1; 10 bases map to TRBD1. Per germline, CDR1 DFQATT and CDR2 SNEGSKA (reference sequence). Germline trimming cut 0 bases from V and 2 bases from J; bases unmatched to any gene: 4. This CDR3 is built from 16 residues. CDR3 in DNA: TGCAGTGCTAGAGAGCCCGGGACAGGGGCCTACAATGAGCAGTTCTTC. The encoded protein is CSAREPGTGAYNEQFF.

CDR3 amino acids: CASSQALAGATGELFF. CDR3 nucleotides: TGTGCCAGCAGCCAAGCACTAGCGGGGGCTACCGGGGAGCTGTTTTTT. The chain recombines TRBV3-1 with TRBJ2-2; 11 nucleotides agree with TRBD2. The length of the CDR3 is 16 residues. Trimming at V came to 1 base and at J to 5 bases, leaving 3 bases not matched to a gene. Germline V gene sequence: CDR1 LGHDT, CDR2 YNNKEL (reference sequence).

V usage is TRBV12-3 or TRBV12-4 and J usage is TRBJ2-7, with D perhaps given as TRBD1 or TRBD2 (6 bases each). There are 13 residues in the CDR3. The V end was cut by 7 bases, the J end by 1 base, with 11 bases between. CDR3 coding DNA: TGTGCCAGCAAGGAGGGACAATCCTACGAGCAGTACTTC. Translated: CASKEGQSYEQYF.

This chain joins TRBV5-8 and TRBJ2-1, with a possible D match to TRBD1 (10 bases). Per the germline V gene, CDR1 is SGHTS and CDR2 is YDEGEE. V was cut by 4 bases and J by 4 bases, with 21 bases left in between. This CDR3 is 17 amino acids long. In nucleotides, the CDR3 is TGTGCCAGCAGCAGAGACAGGGGGCGGGAGGGTTACAATGAGCAGTTCTTC. Protein product: CASSRDRGREGYNEQFF.

This clonotype was detected only a few times. The genes are TRBV30 and TRBJ2-7; D remains unclear. V lost 1 base and J lost 4, with 8 bases in between. The CDR3 has 12 residues. Germline CDR1 GTSNPN, CDR2 SVGIG (reference sequence). The CDR3 coding sequence is TGTGCCTGGAGTGACAGCAGATACGAGCAGTACTTC. The encoded protein is CAWSDSRYEQYF.

Only one count was recorded for this clonotype. The CDR3 nucleotides read TGTGCCAGCAGCTTAGCTCTAGCGGACCTCTCCTACAATGAGCAGTTCTTC. Its protein is CASSLALADLSYNEQFF. V and J are TRBV7-2 and TRBJ2-1; 7 bases are a match to TRBD2. V was pared by 0 bases and J by 0 bases, with 5 bases of the junction left unmatched. This CDR3 has 17 residues. From germline, CDR1 is SGHTA and CDR2 FQGNSA.

This chain links TRBV2 with TRBJ2-7; unclear D gene. This CDR3 comprises 13 residues. CDR1 and CDR2 (germline): SNHLY, FYNNEI. The V end lost 4 bases, the J end lost 4 bases, and 11 bases lay between the germline ends. CDR3 nucleotide sequence: TGTGCCAGCAGTGGGACGGAGAGTTACGAGCAGTACTTC. Protein product: CASSGTESYEQYF.

The rearrangement uses TRBV7-9 and TRBJ1-3, with a tentative D call TRBD1 (5 bases). CDR1 and CDR2 (germline): SEHNR, FQNEAQ (reference sequence). V was trimmed by 4 bases and J by 0 bases, leaving 13 bases between them. The CDR3 sequence is 16 residues long. For the CDR3, the DNA is TGTGCCAGCAGCTCCACAGAGACAGACTCTGGAAACACCATATATTTT. Its protein is CASSSTETDSGNTIYF.